Below, 27 T cell receptor beta chains from the same sample are listed, as sequenced in a study of blood T cells in healthy people across ages. The authors ran a second PCR of about 6 to 11 cycles using a sample-barcoded 5' primer and a J-beta primer mix. TCRdb independently ran MiXCR on the 5' RACE reads; one entry per CDR3 protein. The top ten clones hold roughly 2.1% of a sample with over 1.5 million distinct CDR3 sequences, roughly 49% of them seen once. Sequenced: blood. Receptor source: a woman in her thirties or forties in good health.

This clonotype showed up just a few times. J is TRBJ2-5 and V is TRBV6-5, with a tentative D call TRBD1 (6 bases). The V gene lost 2 bases and the J gene lost 5 bases, with 15 bases spanning the gap. Germline loops: CDR1 MNHEY, CDR2 SVGAGI. The CDR3 is 15 residues long. The CDR3 region is CASSYRAGDWETQYF. The CDR3, as DNA: TGTGCCAGCAGTTACCGGGCAGGGGATTGGGAGACCCAGTACTTC.

This clonotype showed up just a few times. This chain connects TRBV27 to TRBJ2-5; possibly TRBD2 for D (6 bases). There are 15 residues in the CDR3. Trimming took 8 bases from V and 8 from J, leaving 24 bases between them. Germline V gene sequence: CDR1 MNHEY, CDR2 SMNVEV (reference sequence). This CDR3 is CASSGNTWGVETQYF. The DNA for the CDR3 is TGTGCCAGCTCAGGAAATACTTGGGGGGTTGAAACCCAGTACTTC.

The V gene is TRBV4-3, the J gene TRBJ2-7; TRBD2 matches at 14 bases. The DNA end favors TRBJ2-5, so the J call may be wrong. This CDR3 has 19 amino acids. CDR1 and CDR2 from the germline V gene are LGHNA and YSLEER. CDR3 sequence reads: CASSQDREGLAGEEETQYF. DNA of the CDR3: TGCGCCAGCAGCCAAGATCGGGAGGGACTAGCGGGAGAAGAAGAGACCCAGTACTTC.

This clonotype was counted a few times. The V call is TRBV12-3 or TRBV12-4, the J call TRBJ2-5, with no clear D. The CDR3 has 15 residues. V was pared by 3 bases and J by 0 bases, with 11 bases between. The CDR3 is CASSFSPLYQETQYF. Written as DNA, the CDR3 is TGTGCCAGCAGTTTTTCACCCTTGTACCAAGAGACCCAGTACTTC.

This clonotype was seen a few times. The genes are TRBV13 and TRBJ2-6; no definite D call. This CDR3 comprises 15 residues. Germline CDR1 is PRHDT and CDR2 is FYEKMQ (reference sequence). V dropped 5 bases and J dropped 3 bases, with 11 bases sitting between them. The CDR3 sequence: CASSPTDDGANVLTF. The CDR3 DNA reads as TGTGCCAGCAGCCCTACGGACGATGGGGCCAACGTCCTGACTTTC.

DNA of the CDR3: TGTGCCAGCAGCCCGCGGACGGGGGAAGATGGCTACACCTTC. It translates to CASSPRTGEDGYTF. The chain recombines TRBV4-2 with TRBJ1-2; TRBD1 might be the D (5 bases). This CDR3 comprises 14 residues. V was cut by 4 bases and J by 6 bases, with 15 bases left in between. CDR1 is LGHNA and CDR2 is YNFKEQ in the germline V gene.

This clonotype showed up just once. The V call is TRBV29-1, the J call TRBJ1-5; D is possibly TRBD1 (5 bases). The CDR3 is made up of 14 amino acids. The germline V gene has CDR1 SQVTM and CDR2 ANQGSEA. V shed 4 bases and J shed 2 bases, with 12 bases lying between them. CDR3 sequence (DNA): TGCAGCGTTGGGGGCCGGCGGGGCAATCAGCCCCAGCATTTT. Its translation: CSVGGRRGNQPQHF.

In DNA form, the CDR3 reads TGTGCCAGCAGTTTCCAGTCGGATGAGCAGTTCTTC. Encoded protein: CASSFQSDEQFF. The V gene is TRBV28, the J gene TRBJ2-1; no clear D. The germline V gene encodes CDR1 MDHEN and CDR2 SYDVKM. The CDR3 is made up of 12 amino acids. Trimming cost V 3 bases and J 8 bases, with 8 bases left between them.

The rearrangement uses TRBV5-6 and TRBJ2-3; a possible D gene is TRBD2 (6 bases). Germline V gives CDR1 SGHDT, CDR2 YYEEEE. Trimming cost V 4 bases and J 5 bases, with 17 bases left between them. The CDR3 loop spans 15 amino acids. CDR3 sequence: CASSPGVGFGDTQYF. The DNA for the CDR3 is TGTGCCAGCAGCCCGGGAGTCGGCTTCGGAGATACGCAGTATTTT.

The chain couples TRBV5-6 to TRBJ1-1; D unclear. V lost 3 bases and J 7 bases, leaving 10 bases between the germline ends. Per the germline V gene, CDR1 is SGHDT and CDR2 is YYEEEE. The CDR3 is made up of 12 amino acids. For the CDR3, the DNA is TGTGCCAGCAGCTCTATGGGCAGTGAAGCTTTCTTT. Translated, it gives CASSSMGSEAFF.

V gene TRBV29-1 combines with J gene TRBJ2-7; 13 bases align to TRBD2. Looked up from germline, CDR1 is SQVTM and CDR2 is ANQGSEA. Losses at the gene ends were 6 bases for V and 3 bases for J; bases not matched to a gene: 2. There are 13 residues in the CDR3. In DNA form, the CDR3 reads TGCAGCGTCAGGACTAGCGGGAGCTACGAGCAGTACTTC. Translation: CSVRTSGSYEQYF.

The chain employs TRBV9 and TRBJ1-5; the D is unclear. The CDR3 has 14 amino acids. The germline V gene encodes CDR1 SGDLS and CDR2 YYNGEE. Trimming stripped 3 bases from V and 5 bases from J, with 12 bases between. The CDR3 DNA is TGTGCCAGCAGCGCTTCCGGCGTGGATCAGCCCCAGCATTTT. This codes for CASSASGVDQPQHF.

The chain is built from TRBV5-6 and TRBJ1-2, with D unresolved. V shed 3 bases and J shed 7 bases, with 19 bases lying between them. The CDR3 has 15 amino acids. Germline-derived CDR1 and CDR2 are SGHDT and YYEEEE. The CDR3 DNA is TGTGCCAGCAGCTCGTTTGGGCTTATATCTCCTGGCTACACCTTC. Its translation: CASSSFGLISPGYTF.

The J gene is TRBJ2-5, the V gene TRBV7-9; TRBD1 aligns across 10 bases. V was clipped by 6 bases and J by 3 bases; unmatched bases: 10. CDR1 and CDR2 (germline): SEHNR, FQNEAQ (reference sequence). CDR3 length equals 16 residues. The CDR3 sequence: CASSFPRDRGKETQYF. DNA for the CDR3: TGTGCCAGCAGTTTCCCGAGGGACAGGGGAAAAGAGACCCAGTACTTC.

This clonotype has just a few counts. The chain is built from TRBV12-3 or TRBV12-4 and TRBJ1-2; D unclear. V was shortened by 4 bases and J by 6 bases, with 15 bases between the two germline ends. The CDR3 runs 14 residues. The CDR3, as DNA: TGTGCCAGCAGTTCGCGCCCGGCAGATAATGGCTACACCTTC. Its translation: CASSSRPADNGYTF.

The chain has TRBV5-1 and TRBJ2-5; TRBD1 matches at 7 bases. V lost 7 bases to trimming and J lost 5 bases; unmatched junction nucleotides: 8. Germline V CDR1 and CDR2: SGHRS, YFSETQ. The CDR3 covers 13 residues. The CDR3 DNA reads as TGCGCCAGCGGAACGAGGACAGGCGAGACCCAGTACTTC. Residues: CASGTRTGETQYF.

In this sample, this clonotype turned up a few times. The chain couples TRBV4-1 to TRBJ2-1; D is unclear. The CDR3 loop spans 17 amino acids. The germline V gene encodes CDR1 MGHRA and CDR2 YSYEKL. Trimming shortened V by 0 bases and J by 0 bases, and 12 bases separated the two germline ends. This chain's CDR3 is CASSQEGTLSSYNEQFF. For the CDR3, the DNA is TGCGCCAGCAGCCAAGAGGGAACACTGAGCTCCTACAATGAGCAGTTCTTC.

V gene TRBV12-3 or TRBV12-4 combines with J gene TRBJ1-2; TRBD1 aligns across 9 bases. The CDR3 has 14 amino acids. The V and J ends lost 5 bases and 3 bases, in that order; junction bases with no gene match: 4. The chain's CDR3 is CASSNRGRDYGYTF. The CDR3 coding sequence is TGTGCCAGCAGTAACAGGGGGCGGGACTATGGCTACACCTTC.

As concerns this clonotype: Since no conserved phenylalanine or tryptophan closes the CDR3, a read error is the likely cause. The genes are TRBV20-1 and TRBJ2-3, with D unresolved. The germline V and J ends were trimmed by 6 bases and 0 bases, with 19 bases remaining between them. Germline V gives CDR1 DFQATT, CDR2 SNEGSKA (reference sequence). The CDR3 consists of 16 residues. The CDR3 here is CSAPGYPTVSTDTQYL. The CDR3 coding sequence is TGCAGTGCCCCGGGTTATCCAACCGTAAGCACAGATACGCAGTATTTA.

For this clonotype: An end of the junction differs from the germline gene, which may be a read error. The chain joins TRBV29-1 to TRBJ2-5; TRBD1 is a possible D gene (5 bases). Germline lookup yields CDR1 SQVTM and CDR2 ANQGSEA. The CDR3 contains 12 residues. The DNA of the CDR3 is TGCGGCGCCAAGGACAACTCGGAGAGCCAGTACTTC. Translation: CGAKDNSESQYF. The full variable domain, rest sourced from reference TRBV29-1 and TRBJ2-5, is SAVISQKPSRDICQRGTSLTIQCQVDSQVTMMFWYRQQPGQSLTLIATANQGSEATYESGFVIDKFPISRPNLTFSTLTVSNMSPEDSSIYLCGAKDNSESQYFGPGTRLLVL.

This chain connects TRBV7-9 to TRBJ2-4, with 7 nucleotides matching TRBD1. Losses at the gene ends were 0 bases for V and 13 bases for J; bases not matched to a gene: 18. From germline, CDR1 is SEHNR and CDR2 FQNEAQ (reference sequence). The CDR3 length is 17 residues. CDR3 amino acids: CASSLAALRDRVVTQYF. CDR3 nucleotides: TGTGCCAGCAGCTTAGCTGCCCTCCGCGACAGGGTAGTCACCCAGTACTTC.

The V call is TRBV20-1, the J call TRBJ2-1; 13 bases fit TRBD2. The CDR3 is 18 amino acids. The junction had 11 bases not matched to a gene; V was cut back by 6 bases and J by 0 bases. Germline assignment: CDR1 DFQATT and CDR2 SNEGSKA (reference sequence). As DNA, the CDR3 is TGCAGTGCGGCAGGACTAGCGGGGGCCCCCAGCTCCTACAATGAGCAGTTCTTC. Amino acid sequence: CSAAGLAGAPSSYNEQFF.

The chain joins TRBV7-2 to TRBJ2-1, with 7 bases lining up with TRBD2. The length of the CDR3 is 16 residues. Germline V gene sequence: CDR1 SGHTA, CDR2 FQGNSA. V lost 3 bases, J lost 10 bases, and 15 bases stayed unmatched. CDR3 coding DNA: TGTGCCAGCAGCTTTCCGCTGAGACTAGCAATTGGAGAGCAGTTCTTC. Translation gives CASSFPLRLAIGEQFF.

The V call is TRBV4-3, the J call TRBJ1-2; TRBD1 agrees at 8 bases. V shed 0 bases and J 6 bases; nucleotides not matched to a gene: 6. CDR1 LGHNA and CDR2 YSLEER come from the germline V gene. The CDR3 is 15 amino acids. CDR3 loop: CASSQDPGGRDGYTF. The CDR3 DNA is TGCGCCAGCAGCCAAGACCCAGGGGGCCGGGATGGCTACACCTTC.

About this clonotype: One end of the junction does not line up with germline, which may come from a read error. This sequence joins TRBV6-5 and TRBJ2-3, with 7 bases identical to TRBD1. The CDR3 loop spans 14 amino acids. The V gene's germline CDR1 is MNHEY and CDR2 SVGAGI. The CDR3 is CANSSRQGSHTQYF. In nucleotides, the CDR3 is TGTGCCAACAGTTCGCGACAGGGTAGTCATACGCAGTATTTT.

V is TRBV20-1 and J is TRBJ2-1; D remains unclear. CDR3 length: 14 amino acids. The V gene lost 5 bases and the J gene lost 7 bases, with 18 bases spanning the gap. The germline V gene encodes CDR1 DFQATT and CDR2 SNEGSKA (reference sequence). The DNA of the CDR3 is TGCAGTGCTGGCCGAAGAGGATCTGGGAATGAGCAGTTCTTC. Residues: CSAGRRGSGNEQFF.

The J gene is TRBJ2-1, the V gene TRBV4-1; TRBD2 agrees at 9 bases. This CDR3 spans 17 amino acids. Germline CDR1 and CDR2: MGHRA and YSYEKL. With 1 base clipped from V and 4 bases from J, the junction kept 8 bases outside the gene matches. This CDR3 is CASSQGGALAGYNEQFF. The CDR3, as DNA: TGCGCCAGCAGCCAAGGGGGCGCGCTAGCGGGGTACAATGAGCAGTTCTTC.